This T cell receptor (beta chain) was recorded in a study of CD8+ T cells in alopecia areata. The CDR3 covers 15 residues. Trimming took 1 base from V and 4 from J; bases not matched to a gene: 5. Germline CDR1 reads LGHNA; CDR2 reads YSLEER. In regard to this clone: Its antigen is not known.

Reverse transcribed after extraction, RNA yielded cDNA as the sequencing template. The method was immunoSEQ multiplex PCR; TCRdb's version includes in-frame clones alone and lacks a portion of them. In the table there are around 120,000 clones, under 65% of which are singletons. The treatment denotes: oral pan-JAK inhibitor, 5-10 mg twice daily. Findings of the study overall: Besides other cells, scalp samples also yield sequences of resident alphabeta T cells from normal skin. The link between baseline CD8+ expansion and response remains uncertain with one nonresponder. On tofacitinib, scalp and blood still held many of the expanded lesional clones.

This clonotype originated in a human donor with alopecia areata. The sequenced sample was CD4+ T cells sorted from blood, obtained at week 4, from a patient treated with tofacitinib. The V call is TRBV4-3, the J call TRBJ2-7; 9 bases agree with TRBD2. CDR3 DNA sequence: TGCGCCAGCAGCCAAGTCGGCGGGGGGGCGTACGAGCAGTACTTC. It yields the protein CASSQVGGGAYEQYF.